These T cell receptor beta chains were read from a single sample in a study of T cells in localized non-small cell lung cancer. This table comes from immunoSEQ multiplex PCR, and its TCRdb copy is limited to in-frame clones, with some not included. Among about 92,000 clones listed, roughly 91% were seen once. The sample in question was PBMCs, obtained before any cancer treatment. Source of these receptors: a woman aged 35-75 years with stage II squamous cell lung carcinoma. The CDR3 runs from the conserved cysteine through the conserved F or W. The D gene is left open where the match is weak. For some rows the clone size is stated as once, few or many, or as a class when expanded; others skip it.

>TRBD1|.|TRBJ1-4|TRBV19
TGTGCCAGTAGTACCCTGGGACAGGGAATTGGTAATGAAAAACTGTTTTTT
CASSTLGQGIGNEKLFF
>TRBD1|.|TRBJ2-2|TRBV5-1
TGCGCCAGCAGCCCTTCACAGGGGAGCGGGGAGCTGTTTTTT
CASSPSQGSGELFF
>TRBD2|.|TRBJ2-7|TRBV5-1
TGCGCCAGCAGTCGTACTAGCGCAAACGAGCAGTACTTC
CASSRTSANEQYF
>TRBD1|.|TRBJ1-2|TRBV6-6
TGTGCCAGCAGTTCTACAGGGGGTAATGGCTACACCTTC
CASSSTGGNGYTF
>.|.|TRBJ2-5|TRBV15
TGTGCCACCAGCAGAGAAGGCCCGAAAGAGACCCAGTACTTC
CATSREGPKETQYF
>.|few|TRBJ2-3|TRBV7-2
TGTGCCAGCAGCTTAGATTTAGGACACCGAGATACGCAGTATTTT
CASSLDLGHRDTQYF
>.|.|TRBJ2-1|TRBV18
TGTGCCAGCTCACCGGGTGACAATGAGCAGTTCTTC
CASSPGDNEQFF
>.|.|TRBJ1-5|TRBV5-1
TGCGCCAGCAGCTTAGGGATCAATCAGCCCCAGCATTTT
CASSLGINQPQHF
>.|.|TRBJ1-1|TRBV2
TGTGCCAGCACCAACCCGGACAAGAACACTGAAGCTTTCTTT
CASTNPDKNTEAFF
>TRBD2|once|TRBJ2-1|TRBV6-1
TGTGCCAGCAGTGTTAAGCGGGGGTCCTACAATGAGCAGTTCTTC
CASSVKRGSYNEQFF
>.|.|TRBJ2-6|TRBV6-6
TGTGCCGTCCAGGAATCTGGGGCCAACGTCCTGACTTTC
CAVQESGANVLTF
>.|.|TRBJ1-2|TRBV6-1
TGTGCCAGCAGACGCGACAGTCCGTCGAGTACCTTC
CASRRDSPSSTF
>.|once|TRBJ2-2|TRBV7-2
TGTGCCAGCAGCCCGCGGGCCCCACAGGACACCGGGGAGCTGTTTTTT
CASSPRAPQDTGELFF